This T cell receptor (beta chain) stems from a study of blood T cell repertoires in COVID-19. Background on the study: Material from acute and convalescent COVID-19 was sourced from the United States, Italy and Spain.

As originally analysed: Estimated nucleated cell counts came from reference gene primer amplification. Data came from immunoSEQ multiplex PCR; TCRdb stores just in-frame clones and leaves some out. That table supplies the V and J calls and clone size; D and trimming were determined from the DNA. Counted here are a few hundred thousand clones, roughly 80% occurring once; the ten biggest clones make up 5% to 5.5%. Participants reported their clinical history, and cohort assignment relied on those reports. CDR1 and CDR2 (germline): SGHVS, FNYEAQ. Trimming took 2 bases from V and 12 from J, leaving 11 bases between them. The CDR3 spans 12 residues.

The source material was PBMCs or T cells enriched from blood (not recorded which). This chain joins TRBV7-6 and TRBJ2-1, with D possibly being TRBD2 (5 bases). This TCR came from a woman in her fifties or sixties who had recovered from COVID-19. In nucleotides, the CDR3 is TGTGCCAGCAGCTTAAGCGGTGTTCGGCAGTTCTTC. This gives the protein CASSLSGVRQFF.